This T cell receptor (beta chain) was identified in a study of T cells in Graves' hyperthyroidism and ophthalmopathy. Germline lookup yields CDR1 SGDLS and CDR2 YYNGEE. CDR3 length equals 13 residues. V dropped 5 bases and J dropped 6 bases, with 15 bases sitting between them. Absence of ophthalmopathy progression within 18 months defined stable Graves' hyperthyroidism. Amplification of TCR beta CDR3 regions used RNA as the template. First-round RT-PCR with HTBI primers amplified the TCR CDR3 region. In TCRdb, the multiplex PCR reads were re-called with MiXCR into one record per CDR3 protein. The data show roughly 800,000 distinct CDR3 sequences, more than 30% seen once.

Sequenced input: blood. The chain has TRBV9 and TRBJ2-7; D is ambiguous. The source is a man younger than 35 with Graves' hyperthyroidism. As DNA, the CDR3 is TGTGCCAGCAGTGCCATTTCGGGCGGCGAGCAGTACTTC. Translating it yields CASSAISGGEQYF.